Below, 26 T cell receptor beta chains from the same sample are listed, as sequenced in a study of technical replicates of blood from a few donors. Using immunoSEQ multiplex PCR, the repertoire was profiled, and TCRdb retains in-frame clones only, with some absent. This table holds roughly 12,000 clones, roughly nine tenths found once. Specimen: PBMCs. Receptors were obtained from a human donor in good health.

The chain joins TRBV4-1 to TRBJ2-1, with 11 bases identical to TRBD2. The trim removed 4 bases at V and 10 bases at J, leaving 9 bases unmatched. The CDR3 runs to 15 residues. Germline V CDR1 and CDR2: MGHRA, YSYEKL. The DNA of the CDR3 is TGCGCCAGCAGCCGGGGACTAGCGGACCTAACAGAGCAGTTCTTC. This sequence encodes CASSRGLADLTEQFF.

The CDR3 here is CASRAWAGGTDTQYF. CDR3 bases: TGTGCCAGCAGGGCCTGGGCGGGAGGGACAGATACGCAGTATTTT. The chain combines TRBV6-1 with TRBJ2-3; 9 nucleotides agree with TRBD2. The germline V gene encodes CDR1 MNHNS and CDR2 SASEGT. The CDR3 contains 15 residues. V shed 6 bases, J shed 3 bases, and the junction held 7 bases outside the gene matches.

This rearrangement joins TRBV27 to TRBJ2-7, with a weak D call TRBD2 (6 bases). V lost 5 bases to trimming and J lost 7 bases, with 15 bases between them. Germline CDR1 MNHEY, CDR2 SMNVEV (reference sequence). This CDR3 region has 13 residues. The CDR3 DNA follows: TGTGCCAGCAGTCCGACGGTTGCGGGGGAGCAGTACTTC. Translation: CASSPTVAGEQYF.

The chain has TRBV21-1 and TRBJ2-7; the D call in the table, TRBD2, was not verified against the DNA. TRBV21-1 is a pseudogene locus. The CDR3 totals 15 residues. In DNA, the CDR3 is TGTGCCAGCAGCTCCAAGGACCGGGAGGGTTACGAGCAGTACTTC. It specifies CASSSKDREGYEQYF.

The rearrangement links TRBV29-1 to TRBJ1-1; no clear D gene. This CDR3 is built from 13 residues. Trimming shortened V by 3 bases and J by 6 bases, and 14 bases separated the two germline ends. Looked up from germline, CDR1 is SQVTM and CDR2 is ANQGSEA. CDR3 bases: TGCAGCGTTGATCGGGTAGCCACCGCTGAAGCTTTCTTT. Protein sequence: CSVDRVATAEAFF.

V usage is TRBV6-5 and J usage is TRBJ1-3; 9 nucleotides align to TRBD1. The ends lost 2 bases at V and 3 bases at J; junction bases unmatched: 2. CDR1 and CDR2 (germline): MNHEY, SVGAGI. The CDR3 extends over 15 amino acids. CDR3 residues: CASSYGTGLGNTIYF. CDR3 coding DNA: TGTGCCAGCAGTTACGGGACAGGGCTTGGAAACACCATATATTTT.

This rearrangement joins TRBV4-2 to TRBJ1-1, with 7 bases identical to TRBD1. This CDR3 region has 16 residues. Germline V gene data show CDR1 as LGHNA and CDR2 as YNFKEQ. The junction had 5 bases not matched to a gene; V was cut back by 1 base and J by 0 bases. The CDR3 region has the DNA TGTGCCAGCAGCCAAGGAGGGGGCCAAGTGAACACTGAAGCTTTCTTT. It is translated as CASSQGGGQVNTEAFF.

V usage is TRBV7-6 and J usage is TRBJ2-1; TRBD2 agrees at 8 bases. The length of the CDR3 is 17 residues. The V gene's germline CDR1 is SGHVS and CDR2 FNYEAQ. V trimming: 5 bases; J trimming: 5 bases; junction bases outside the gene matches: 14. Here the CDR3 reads CASSPLGRLAGHNEQFF. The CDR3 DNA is TGTGCCAGCAGCCCTCTCGGGAGGCTAGCGGGCCACAATGAGCAGTTCTTC.

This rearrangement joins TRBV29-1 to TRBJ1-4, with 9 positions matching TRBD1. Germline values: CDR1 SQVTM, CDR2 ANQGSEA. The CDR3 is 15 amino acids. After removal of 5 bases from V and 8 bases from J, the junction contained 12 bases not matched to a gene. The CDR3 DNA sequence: TGCAGCGTTCAACAGGGGGCAGGGTGGTACGAAAAACTGTTTTTT. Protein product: CSVQQGAGWYEKLFF.

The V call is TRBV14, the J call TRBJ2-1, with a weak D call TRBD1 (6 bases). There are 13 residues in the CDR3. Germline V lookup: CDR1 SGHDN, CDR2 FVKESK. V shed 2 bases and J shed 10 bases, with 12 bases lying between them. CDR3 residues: CASSQWDIGEQFF. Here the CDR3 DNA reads TGTGCCAGCAGCCAATGGGACATAGGAGAGCAGTTCTTC.

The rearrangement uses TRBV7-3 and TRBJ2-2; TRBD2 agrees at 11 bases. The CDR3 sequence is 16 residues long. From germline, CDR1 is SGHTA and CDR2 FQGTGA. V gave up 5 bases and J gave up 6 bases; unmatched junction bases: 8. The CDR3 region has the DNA TGTGCCAGCAGCGCACAACAGGGACTAGCGGCCGGGGAGCTGTTTTTT. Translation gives CASSAQQGLAAGELFF.

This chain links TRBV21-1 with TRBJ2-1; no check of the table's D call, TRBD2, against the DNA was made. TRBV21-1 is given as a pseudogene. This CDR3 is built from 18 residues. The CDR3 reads CASSGLAGGLVLNHEQFF. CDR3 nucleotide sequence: TGTGCCAGCAGCGGACTAGCGGGAGGCCTAGTACTAAATCATGAGCAGTTCTTC.

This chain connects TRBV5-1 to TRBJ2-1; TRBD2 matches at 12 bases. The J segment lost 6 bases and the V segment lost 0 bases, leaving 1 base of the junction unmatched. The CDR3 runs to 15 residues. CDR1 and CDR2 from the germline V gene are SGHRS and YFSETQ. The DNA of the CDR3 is TGCGCCAGCAGCTTGGGGACTAGCGGGGTCAATGAGCAGTTCTTC. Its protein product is CASSLGTSGVNEQFF.

CDR3 coding DNA: TGCGCCAGCAGATTAGCGGGAGTCGCCTACGAGCAGTACTTC. Translation: CASRLAGVAYEQYF. V and J are TRBV10-2 and TRBJ2-7; 9 nucleotides agree with TRBD2. Per the germline V gene, CDR1 is WSHSY and CDR2 is SAAADI. The CDR3 sequence is 14 residues long. J was trimmed by 2 bases and V by 6 bases; bases with no gene match: 5.

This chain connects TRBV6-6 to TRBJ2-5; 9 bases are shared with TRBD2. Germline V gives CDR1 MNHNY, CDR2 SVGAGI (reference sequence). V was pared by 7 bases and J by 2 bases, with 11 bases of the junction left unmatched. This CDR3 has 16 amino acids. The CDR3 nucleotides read TGTGCCAGCAACTTAGGAGCGGGAGGCAGACAAGAGACCCAGTACTTC. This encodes CASNLGAGGRQETQYF.

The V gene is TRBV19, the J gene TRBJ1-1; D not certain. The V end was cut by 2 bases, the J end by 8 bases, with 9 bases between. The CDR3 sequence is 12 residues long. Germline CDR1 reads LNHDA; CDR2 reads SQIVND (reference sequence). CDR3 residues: CASSIPRSEAFF. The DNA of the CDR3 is TGTGCCAGTAGTATACCTCGTTCGGAAGCTTTCTTT.

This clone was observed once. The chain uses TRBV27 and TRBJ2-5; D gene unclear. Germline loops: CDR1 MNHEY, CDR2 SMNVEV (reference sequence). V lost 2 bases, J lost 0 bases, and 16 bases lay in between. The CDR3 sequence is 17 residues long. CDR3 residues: CASSLTAPSGHQETQYF. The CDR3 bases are TGTGCCAGCAGTTTAACAGCCCCATCCGGCCACCAAGAGACCCAGTACTTC.

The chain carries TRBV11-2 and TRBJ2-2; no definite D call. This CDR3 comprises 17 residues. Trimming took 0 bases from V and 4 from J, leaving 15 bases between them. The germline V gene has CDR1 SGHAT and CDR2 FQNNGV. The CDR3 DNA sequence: TGTGCCAGCAGCTTAGAACGTCTCGCACGTAGCACCGGGGAGCTGTTTTTT. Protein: CASSLERLARSTGELFF.

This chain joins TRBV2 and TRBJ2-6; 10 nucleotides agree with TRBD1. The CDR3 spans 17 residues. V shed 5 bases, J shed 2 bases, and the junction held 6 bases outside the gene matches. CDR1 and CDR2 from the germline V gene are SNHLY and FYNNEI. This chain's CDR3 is CASSRGQGLTGANVLTF. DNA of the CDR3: TGTGCCAGCAGTCGGGGACAGGGGTTGACTGGGGCCAACGTCCTGACTTTC.

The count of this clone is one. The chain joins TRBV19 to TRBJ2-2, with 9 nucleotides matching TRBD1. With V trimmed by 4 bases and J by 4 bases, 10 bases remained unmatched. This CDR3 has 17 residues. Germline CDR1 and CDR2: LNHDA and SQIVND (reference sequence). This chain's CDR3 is CASSTSPDRGITGELFF. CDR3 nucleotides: TGTGCCAGTAGTACCTCTCCCGACAGGGGGATCACCGGGGAGCTGTTTTTT.

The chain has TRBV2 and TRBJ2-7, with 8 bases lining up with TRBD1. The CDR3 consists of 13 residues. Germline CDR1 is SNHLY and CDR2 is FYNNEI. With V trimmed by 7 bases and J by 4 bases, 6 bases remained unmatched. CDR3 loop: CASNQGAGYEQYF. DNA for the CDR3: TGTGCCAGCAATCAGGGGGCGGGGTACGAGCAGTACTTC.

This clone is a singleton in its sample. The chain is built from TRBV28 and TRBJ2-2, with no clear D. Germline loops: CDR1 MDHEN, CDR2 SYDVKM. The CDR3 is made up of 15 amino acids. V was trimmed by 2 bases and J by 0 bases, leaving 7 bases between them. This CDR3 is CASSLVHSNTGELFF. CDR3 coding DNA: TGTGCCAGCAGTTTAGTCCATTCGAACACCGGGGAGCTGTTTTTT.

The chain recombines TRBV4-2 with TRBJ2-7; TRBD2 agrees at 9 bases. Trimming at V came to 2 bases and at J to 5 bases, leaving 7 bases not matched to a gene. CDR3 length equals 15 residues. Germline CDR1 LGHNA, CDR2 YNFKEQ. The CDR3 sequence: CASSQSAGGRNEQYF. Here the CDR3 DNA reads TGTGCCAGCAGCCAATCCGCGGGGGGGAGAAACGAGCAGTACTTC.

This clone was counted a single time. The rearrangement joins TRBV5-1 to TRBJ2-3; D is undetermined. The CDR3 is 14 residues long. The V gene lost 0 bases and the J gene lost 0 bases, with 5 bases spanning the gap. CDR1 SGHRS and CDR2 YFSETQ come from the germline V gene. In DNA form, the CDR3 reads TGCGCCAGCAGCTTGGGAGGAAGCACAGATACGCAGTATTTT. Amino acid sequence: CASSLGGSTDTQYF.

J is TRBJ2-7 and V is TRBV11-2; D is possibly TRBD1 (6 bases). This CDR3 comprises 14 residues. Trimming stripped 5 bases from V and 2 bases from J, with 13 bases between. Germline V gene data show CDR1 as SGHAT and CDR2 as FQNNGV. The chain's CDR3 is CASSIYRAPYEQYF. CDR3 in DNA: TGTGCCAGCAGCATCTACAGGGCACCCTACGAGCAGTACTTC.

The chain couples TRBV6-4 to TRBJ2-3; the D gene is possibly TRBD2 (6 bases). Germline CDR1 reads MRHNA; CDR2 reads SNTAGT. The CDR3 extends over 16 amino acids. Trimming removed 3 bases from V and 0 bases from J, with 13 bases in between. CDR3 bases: TGTGCCAGCAGTGAGAGGGGCGGGACTAGCACAGATACGCAGTATTTT. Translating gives CASSERGGTSTDTQYF.